A selection of T cell receptor beta chains follows, all from one sample in a study of blood T cell repertoires in COVID-19. Profiled with immunoSEQ multiplex PCR; TCRdb holds only in-frame clones, not every one. The sample lists 100,000 to 120,000 clones, approximately 90% occurring once. The sequencing sample was made of peripheral blood. The receptors here all came from a woman aged 50 to 60 with acute or convalescent COVID-19. Each CDR3 is given with its conserved first and last residue. The order of the fields is CDR3 DNA, CDR3 protein, D gene, J gene, V gene, clone size. The D gene is left open where the match is weak. Size values are once, few and many counts, or a class for expanded clones, and some rows have none.

TGTGCCAGCAGCAACTTCGACAGGTCCTCTGGAAACACCATATATTTT CASSNFDRSSGNTIYF . TRBJ1-3 TRBV7-9 .
TGCAGCGCCCAGGGGGCGGATGAAAAACTGTTTTTT CSAQGADEKLFF TRBD1 TRBJ1-4 TRBV29-1 .
TGTGCCAGCAGTTTAAACAGATACGAGCAGTACTTC CASSLNRYEQYF . TRBJ2-7 TRBV28 .
TGTGCCAGCAGTTGGTCCCAGGCAGGGCAGCCCCAGCATTTT CASSWSQAGQPQHF . TRBJ1-5 TRBV27 .
TGCGCCAGCAGCCGGACAGGGGTGGTCACTGAAGCTTTCTTT CASSRTGVVTEAFF TRBD1 TRBJ1-1 TRBV4-1 .
TGTGCCAGCAGTTATCTCACTAGCACAGATACGCAGTATTTT CASSYLTSTDTQYF . TRBJ2-3 TRBV27 .
TGTGCCAGCACCCACCAGATGAATGAAAAACTGTTTTTT CASTHQMNEKLFF . TRBJ1-4 TRBV7-8 .
TGCGCCTCCAGTTTCGGGGATTACTACGAGCAGTACTTC CASSFGDYYEQYF . TRBJ2-7 TRBV5-1 .
TGTGCCAGCAGGGGGGACAGCTTAAATCAGCCCCAGCATTTT CASRGDSLNQPQHF TRBD1 TRBJ1-5 TRBV2 .
TGTGCCAGCAGAGGGGGAGATACGCAGTATTTT CASRGGDTQYF . TRBJ2-3 TRBV28 .
TGTGCCACCAGCCCAAACTGGATGGGCCATGAGCAGTTCTTC CATSPNWMGHEQFF . TRBJ2-1 TRBV15 .
TGCGCCAGCAGCGTGAGAACTAGCGGGGGGGCGCAGAATGAGCAGTTCTTC CASSVRTSGGAQNEQFF TRBD2 TRBJ2-1 TRBV5-1 .
TGTGCCAGCAGCTGGTCAGGATCACCCCTCCACTTT CASSWSGSPLHF . TRBJ1-6 TRBV7-9 .
TGTGCCACCAGTGGCGGGGGGGACACTGAAGCTTTCTTT CATSGGGDTEAFF . TRBJ1-1 TRBV24-1 .
TGTGCCAGCAGGCTCACAGGGGAAGGCAACACTGAAGCTTTCTTT CASRLTGEGNTEAFF TRBD1 TRBJ1-1 TRBV27 .
TGTGCCAGCAGAGCTAAGTCGGGACAGGGGACTGGCTACACCTTC CASRAKSGQGTGYTF TRBD1 TRBJ1-2 TRBV6-5 .
TGCGCCAGCAGCCAAGTATTATCCCACAACGCAGATACGCAGTATTTT CASSQVLSHNADTQYF . TRBJ2-3 TRBV4-1 .
TGTGCCAGCAGCTCGTCAGCGGGGGCCTCCTACAATGAGCAGTTCTTC CASSSSAGASYNEQFF TRBD2 TRBJ2-1 TRBV13 .
TGCGCCAGCAGCTCTCCAGAACAGGGTTCTAGGGACAATGAGCAGTTCTTC CASSSPEQGSRDNEQFF . TRBJ2-1 TRBV5-1 .
TGTGCCAGCAGTTCTTATTACGGCGGGACAGACAATGAAAAACTGTTTTTT CASSSYYGGTDNEKLFF TRBD1 TRBJ1-4 TRBV28 once
TGTGCCACCGGGGGCCCCTCCTACAATGAGCAGTTCTTC CATGGPSYNEQFF . TRBJ2-1 TRBV24-1 .
TGTGCCAGCAGGGGTTACCGTGAGGGACAGGATACGGAAAAACTGTTTTTT CASRGYREGQDTEKLFF TRBD1 TRBJ1-4 TRBV3-1/TRBV3-2 .
TGTGCCACCAGTGATGGCCTAGCGGGGGGTGGAGAGACCCAGTACTTC CATSDGLAGGGETQYF TRBD2 TRBJ2-5 TRBV24-1 .
TGTGCCAGCATCTTGGACAGGGCCTCCTACAATGAGCAGTTCTTC CASILDRASYNEQFF TRBD1 TRBJ2-1 TRBV2 .
TGTGCCAGCAGCCAAGGGACAGGGGTAGCTTTCTTT CASSQGTGVAFF TRBD1 TRBJ1-1 TRBV11-2 .
TGTGCCAGCAGCACGACAGGGAGGAACACTGAAGCTTTCTTT CASSTTGRNTEAFF TRBD1 TRBJ1-1 TRBV3-1/TRBV3-2 .
TGTGCCAGCAGCTTGGTTCAGAAATCCTACGAGCAGTACTTC CASSLVQKSYEQYF . TRBJ2-7 TRBV13 .
TGTGCCAGCCCCTCGGGGTACGAGCAGTACTTC CASPSGYEQYF . TRBJ2-7 TRBV6-5 .
TGTGCCAGCAGCTCGGGACTAGCGGGGAGAGAGACCCAGTACTTC CASSSGLAGRETQYF TRBD2 TRBJ2-5 TRBV7-7 .
TGTGCCAGCAGTTACAGAGGGGACAGTCTCTATAGCAATCAGCCCCAGCATTTT CASSYRGDSLYSNQPQHF TRBD1 TRBJ1-5 TRBV6-2/TRBV6-3 .
TGCGCCAGCAGCCTAGCAAGCGGGGGAGGGGAGACCCAGTACTTC CASSLASGGGETQYF TRBD2 TRBJ2-5 TRBV5-1 .
TGTGCCAGCAGTGTCCACAGGGTCTCTGAGTTCTTC CASSVHRVSEFF . TRBJ2-1 TRBV12-3/TRBV12-4 once
TGTGCCAGCAGTAATCCAGGACTAGCGGGTCGTGAGCAGTTCTTC CASSNPGLAGREQFF TRBD2 TRBJ2-1 TRBV28 .
TGTGCCAGCAGTTTCAGGGATCGCGGCTACACCTTC CASSFRDRGYTF . TRBJ1-2 TRBV28 many
TGCGCCAGCAGCTCAGGGGGTATTAACTATGGCTACACCTTC CASSSGGINYGYTF TRBD1 TRBJ1-2 TRBV5-1 .
TGTGCCAGCAGCCAAGTCCCTAGCGGGGGGCCCACCGAAGAGACCCAGTACTTC CASSQVPSGGPTEETQYF TRBD2 TRBJ2-5 TRBV3-1/TRBV3-2 .
TGCGCCAGCAGTGAGGGCAGGGGCAACACTGAAGCTTTCTTT CASSEGRGNTEAFF . TRBJ1-1 TRBV10-1 .
TGTGCCAGCAGCCCCCTGGGGACAGGGGGAGGCCAGCCCCAGCATTTT CASSPLGTGGGQPQHF TRBD1 TRBJ1-5 TRBV7-2 .
TGTGCCAGCAGTTTCGGACAGGTGGATGGCTACACCTTC CASSFGQVDGYTF TRBD1 TRBJ1-2 TRBV12-3/TRBV12-4 .
TGTGCCAGCTCACCGGGCGACTATGGCTACACCTTC CASSPGDYGYTF . TRBJ1-2 TRBV18 .
TGTGCCAGCAGGTATGACAGGGCTAAGGGCTACACCTTC CASRYDRAKGYTF TRBD1 TRBJ1-2 TRBV11-3 once
TGTGCCAGCAGCACAGGGAATTCAAACACCATATATTTT CASSTGNSNTIYF . TRBJ1-3 TRBV5-4 .
TGTGCCACCAGCGGAGGTCCAAAGCGGGAGAAGCAGTTCTTC CATSGGPKREKQFF TRBD2 TRBJ2-1 TRBV15 .
TGTGCCAGCTCACAAATCCTAGCGGGAGGGCCTTCTGGGGCCAACGTCCTGACTTTC CASSQILAGGPSGANVLTF TRBD2 TRBJ2-6 TRBV18 .
TGTGCCAGCAGTTTATATATGGGGGCAAGGACCGGGGAGCTGTTTTTT CASSLYMGARTGELFF . TRBJ2-2 TRBV28 .
TGTGCCAGCAGTTTAACGGGACAGAGCGTGGCCCTCCACTTT CASSLTGQSVALHF TRBD1 TRBJ1-6 TRBV27 .
TGTGCCAGCAGCCCTACAGGGATCGATGAGCAGTTCTTC CASSPTGIDEQFF . TRBJ2-1 TRBV7-3 .
TGCAGCGTTGAGTATGCTGCGGGGAACACTGAAGCTTTCTTT CSVEYAAGNTEAFF . TRBJ1-1 TRBV29-1 .
TGTGCCAGCAGTCTAGCGGGGGGGGAGACCCAGTACTTC CASSLAGGETQYF TRBD2 TRBJ2-5 TRBV12-3/TRBV12-4 .
TGTGCCATCAGGACAGGGACAGATACGCAGTATTTT CAIRTGTDTQYF TRBD1 TRBJ2-3 TRBV10-3 .
TGTGCCAGCAGCTTCCTCTGGTTAGCGGGAGGGAGAAACACCGGGGAGCTGTTTTTT CASSFLWLAGGRNTGELFF TRBD2 TRBJ2-2 TRBV13 .
TGTGCCAGCAGCACTGATGCCCTTAATACGCAGTATTTT CASSTDALNTQYF . TRBJ2-3 TRBV11-2 .
TGTGCCAGCAGCTGGGGACAGAGCTCTGGAAACACCATATATTTT CASSWGQSSGNTIYF TRBD1 TRBJ1-3 TRBV5-8 .
TGCGCCAGCAGCCGAAAGGGGGGGACTGAAGCTTTCTTT CASSRKGGTEAFF . TRBJ1-1 TRBV4-3 .
TGTGCCAGCAGCCCCGGACAGAATAATGAAAAACTGTTTTTT CASSPGQNNEKLFF . TRBJ1-4 TRBV9 .
TGTGCCAGTAGTATAGATCTTGTAGGGGCGGAAGGCTACACCTTC CASSIDLVGAEGYTF . TRBJ1-2 TRBV19 .
TGTGCCAGCAGCCAAGATTTGGACTTTTCACCCCTCCACTTT CASSQDLDFSPLHF . TRBJ1-6 TRBV3-1/TRBV3-2 .
TGTGCCAGCAGCTTAGACCAGGGGCCGAATTCACCCCTCCACTTT CASSLDQGPNSPLHF . TRBJ1-6 TRBV7-2 .
TGTGCCAGTAGTCAGTCCGGGACAGGGGACGAGCAGTACTTC CASSQSGTGDEQYF TRBD1 TRBJ2-7 TRBV19 once